A single sample is the source of the 27 T cell receptor beta chains below, sequenced in a study of OX40 agonist ivuxolimab in advanced cancers. Clones were read by immunoSEQ multiplex PCR, and TCRdb kept only the in-frame ones, dropping some. Here the sample spans tens of thousands of clones, under 95% being singletons. Here the sequenced sample was CD4+ or CD8+ T cells sorted from blood, taken in a trial of the OX40 agonist ivuxolimab. These receptors were obtained from an adult with an advanced solid tumor such as melanoma, head and neck, liver or kidney cancer.

The genes are TRBV5-5 and TRBJ2-5; 7 positions match TRBD1. The CDR3 length is 14 residues. From germline, CDR1 is SGHKS and CDR2 YYEKEE (reference sequence). The V and J ends lost 3 bases and 5 bases, in that order; junction bases with no gene match: 7. CDR3 nucleotide sequence: TGTGCCAGCAGCTCCAGGGGGAGTCTTGAGACCCAGTACTTC. It translates to CASSSRGSLETQYF.

This chain connects TRBV6-6 to TRBJ2-7; perhaps D is TRBD1 or TRBD2 (7 bases each). CDR3 size: 13 residues. The germline V and J ends were trimmed by 5 bases and 6 bases, with 14 bases remaining between them. CDR1 and CDR2 (germline): MNHNY, SVGAGI (reference sequence). As DNA, the CDR3 is TGTGCCAGCAGTAGCCAGGGGGAGGGCGAGCAGTACTTC. It specifies CASSSQGEGEQYF.

The rearrangement joins TRBV27 to TRBJ1-4, with 9 bases that match TRBD1. CDR3 length equals 15 residues. The ends lost 6 bases at V and 8 bases at J; junction bases unmatched: 10. Germline V lookup: CDR1 MNHEY, CDR2 SMNVEV (reference sequence). The CDR3 loop reads CASSRDRDRGEKLFF. CDR3 bases: TGTGCCAGCAGCCGGGACAGGGATCGGGGCGAAAAACTGTTTTTT.

For the CDR3, the DNA is TGTGCCAGCACCCAAAGCGGGAGAGAGACCCAGTACTTC. It codes for CASTQSGRETQYF. The chain joins TRBV6-5 to TRBJ2-5; TRBD2 matches 8 bases. Germline-derived CDR1 and CDR2 are MNHEY and SVGAGI. The CDR3 covers 13 residues. V shed 7 bases, J shed 4 bases, and the junction held 5 bases outside the gene matches.

The CDR3 DNA reads TGTGCCAGCAGCTTAGGACTAGCGGGAGTCACAGATACGCAGTATTTT. Its protein product is CASSLGLAGVTDTQYF. The chain carries TRBV11-3 and TRBJ2-3; 12 positions match TRBD2. V shed 1 base, J shed 2 bases, and the junction held 1 base outside the gene matches. The CDR3 runs to 16 residues. From germline, CDR1 is SGHNT and CDR2 YENEEA.

J is TRBJ2-7 and V is TRBV4-2, with TRBD1 as a possible D gene (7 bases). Germline V gives CDR1 LGHNA, CDR2 YNFKEQ. The CDR3 is made up of 15 amino acids. The V end was cut by 0 bases, the J end by 6 bases, with 15 bases between. CDR3: CASSQDWAGGREQYF. For the CDR3, the DNA is TGTGCCAGCAGCCAAGATTGGGCAGGGGGGCGCGAGCAGTACTTC.

The chain couples TRBV9 to TRBJ1-5; a weak D match, TRBD1 (6 bases). Trimming left V 4 bases short and J 0 bases short, with 8 bases between. This CDR3 contains 14 residues. CDR1 is SGDLS and CDR2 is YYNGEE in the germline V gene. CDR3 nucleotides: TGTGCCAGCAGCTACAGGGATAGCAATCAGCCCCAGCATTTT. This gives the protein CASSYRDSNQPQHF.

Turning to this clone: An end of the junction does not agree with germline; a read error may underlie this. The chain uses TRBV7-7 and TRBJ2-3; D is possibly TRBD2 (6 bases). The CDR3 covers 13 residues. The germline V gene has CDR1 SSHAT and CDR2 FNYEAQ (reference sequence). The CDR3, as DNA: TGTGCTAGCAGCTTAGGGACTGAGGATACGCAGTATTTT. Translated, it gives CASSLGTEDTQYF.

The J gene is TRBJ1-1, the V gene TRBV5-4; 7 positions agree with TRBD1. Germline V gene data show CDR1 as SGHNT and CDR2 as YYREEE (reference sequence). V lost 0 bases and J lost 4; bases outside the gene matches: 6. This CDR3 comprises 15 residues. This CDR3 is CASSLEGARSTEAFF. CDR3 sequence (DNA): TGTGCCAGCAGCTTGGAGGGGGCCAGGAGCACTGAAGCTTTCTTT.

The chain couples TRBV10-3 to TRBJ2-3, with TRBD1 matching 8 bases. Germline assignment: CDR1 ENHRY and CDR2 SYGVKD. V lost 6 bases, J lost 2 bases, and 4 bases stayed unmatched. CDR3 size: 14 residues. Written as DNA, the CDR3 is TGTGCCATCAGGAGACAGGGGAACACAGATACGCAGTATTTT. Its translation: CAIRRQGNTDTQYF.

J is TRBJ2-1 and V is TRBV10-2; 14 bases line up with TRBD2. CDR1 is WSHSY, CDR2 SAAADI, per germline. CDR3 length: 15 residues. V trimming: 6 bases; J trimming: 6 bases; junction bases outside the gene matches: 4. This CDR3 is CASSQTSGGANEQFF. The CDR3 nucleotides read TGCGCCAGCAGCCAGACTAGCGGGGGGGCCAATGAGCAGTTCTTC.

The chain links TRBV27 to TRBJ2-3, with TRBD2 matching 13 bases. CDR1 and CDR2 (germline): MNHEY, SMNVEV (reference sequence). V shed 6 bases and J 7 bases; nucleotides not matched to a gene: 4. The length of the CDR3 is 14 residues. CDR3 sequence reads: CASRLAGGPNTQYF. The CDR3 DNA reads as TGTGCCAGCAGACTAGCGGGAGGGCCGAATACGCAGTATTTT.

The CDR3 bases are TGTGCCAGCCGGACGGATGAAGAGACCCAGTACTTC. Protein product: CASRTDEETQYF. The chain has TRBV2 and TRBJ2-5; D is unclear. V lost 8 bases, J lost 3 bases, and 10 bases lay in between. The CDR3 runs to 12 residues. Germline-derived CDR1 and CDR2 are SNHLY and FYNNEI.

V and J are TRBV9 and TRBJ1-5; a possible D gene is TRBD1 (5 bases). This CDR3 has 15 residues. The V end was cut by 4 bases, the J end by 9 bases, with 20 bases between. Germline V gene data show CDR1 as SGDLS and CDR2 as YYNGEE. The DNA for the CDR3 is TGTGCCAGCAGCCCCGGAGAGGGGAAAATTGGGCCCCAGCATTTT. Residues: CASSPGEGKIGPQHF.

V usage is TRBV4-1 and J usage is TRBJ2-7; TRBD1 aligns across 12 bases. The trim removed 0 bases at V and 6 bases at J, leaving 9 bases unmatched. Germline V gene lookup returns CDR1 MGHRA and CDR2 YSYEKL. This CDR3 has 17 residues. CDR3 in DNA: TGCGCCAGCAGCCAAGATTGGGTGGGACAGGGGGCAATCGAGCAGTACTTC. It translates to CASSQDWVGQGAIEQYF.

The J gene is TRBJ2-1, the V gene TRBV15, with 10 bases aligning to TRBD1. The germline gives CDR1 LNHNV, CDR2 YYDKDF (reference sequence). CDR3 length: 16 residues. Trimming took 0 bases from V and 9 from J; bases not matched to a gene: 8. The CDR3 DNA reads TGTGCCACCAGCAGAGACGGGACAGGGGCGGGTTTTGAGCAGTTCTTC. It is translated as CATSRDGTGAGFEQFF.

V and J are TRBV9 and TRBJ1-1; 10 bases align to TRBD1. Germline values: CDR1 SGDLS, CDR2 YYNGEE. CDR3 size: 14 residues. J lost 5 bases, V lost 3 bases, and 4 bases had no gene match. CDR3 nucleotides: TGTGCCAGCAGCGCGACAGGGGGCGTGACTGAAGCTTTCTTT. It encodes CASSATGGVTEAFF.

The chain employs TRBV18 and TRBJ1-4; TRBD1 matches at 7 bases. This CDR3 is built from 16 residues. J was trimmed by 0 bases and V by 3 bases; bases with no gene match: 4. Looked up from germline, CDR1 is KGHSH and CDR2 is LQKENI. This CDR3 is CASSPGQRTTNEKLFF. CDR3 in DNA: TGTGCCAGCTCACCGGGACAGAGAACAACTAATGAAAAACTGTTTTTT. Filled out from reference TRBV18 and TRBJ1-4, the complete variable domain reads NAGVMQNPRHLVRRRGQEARLRCSPMKGHSHVYWYRQLPEEGLKFMVYLQKENIIDESGMPKERFSAEFPKEGPSILRIQQVVRGDSAAYFCASSPGQRTTNEKLFFGSGTQLSVL.

This clone was detected once. The gene calls are TRBV10-2 and TRBJ2-7; D gene uncertain. Germline CDR1 reads WSHSY; CDR2 reads SAAADI. This CDR3 region has 13 residues. The V end was cut by 6 bases, the J end by 3 bases, with 12 bases between. This CDR3 reads CASRSYLVYEQYF. CDR3 DNA: TGCGCCAGCAGGTCGTATCTCGTCTACGAGCAGTACTTC.

This chain connects TRBV6-4 to TRBJ2-1, with 7 bases that match TRBD2. The CDR3 spans 15 residues. Per germline, CDR1 MRHNA and CDR2 SNTAGT. The ends lost 4 bases at V and 9 bases at J; junction bases unmatched: 12. The CDR3 coding sequence is TGTGCCAGCAGTGCTATCGGGGGGTATACGGGTGAGCAGTTCTTC. Translating it yields CASSAIGGYTGEQFF.

V usage is TRBV30 and J usage is TRBJ2-1; perhaps TRBD2 as D (6 bases). CDR3 length: 12 residues. V was trimmed by 4 bases and J by 4 bases, leaving 8 bases between them. The germline V gene has CDR1 GTSNPN and CDR2 SVGIG (reference sequence). This CDR3 reads CAWKGGYNEQFF. The CDR3 nucleotides read TGTGCCTGGAAGGGAGGTTACAATGAGCAGTTCTTC.

CDR3 sequence (DNA): TGTGCCAGCAGCGCTAGCGGCCAAGAGACCCAGTACTTC. Translating it yields CASSASGQETQYF. The V call is TRBV2, the J call TRBJ2-5, with 7 bases lining up with TRBD2. This CDR3 has 13 amino acids. The V segment lost 6 bases and the J segment 1 base; nucleotides outside the gene matches: 2. CDR1 is SNHLY, CDR2 FYNNEI, per germline.

The chain couples TRBV7-2 to TRBJ2-3; the match to TRBD2 covers 11 bases. Germline-derived CDR1 and CDR2 are SGHTA and FQGNSA. The CDR3 extends over 15 amino acids. The ends lost 0 bases at V and 4 bases at J; junction bases unmatched: 0. The CDR3: CASSLALAGADTQYF. CDR3 DNA sequence: TGTGCCAGCAGCTTAGCACTAGCGGGGGCAGATACGCAGTATTTT.

This chain connects TRBV6-6 to TRBJ1-1; D is perhaps TRBD1 (5 bases). The V and J ends lost 6 bases and 7 bases respectively, with 12 bases between them. The CDR3 contains 12 residues. Germline CDR1 is MNHNY and CDR2 is SVGAGI (reference sequence). The CDR3 sequence: CASREDTFEAFF. The CDR3 DNA follows: TGTGCCAGCAGAGAGGACACTTTTGAAGCTTTCTTT.

The chain couples TRBV9 to TRBJ2-4, with 7 bases aligning to TRBD2. With 3 bases clipped from V and 6 bases from J, the junction kept 9 bases outside the gene matches. In germline, CDR1 is SGDLS, CDR2 YYNGEE. CDR3 size: 15 residues. CDR3 sequence: CASSATAGPPNIQYF. The CDR3 coding sequence is TGTGCCAGCAGCGCAACAGCGGGACCCCCAAACATTCAGTACTTC.

The chain links TRBV5-8 to TRBJ1-3; D is unclear. The CDR3 runs to 14 residues. The V gene lost 6 bases and the J gene lost 0 bases, with 10 bases spanning the gap. Germline V gives CDR1 SGHTS, CDR2 YDEGEE. CDR3 in amino acids: CASTPARSGNTIYF. In DNA, the CDR3 is TGTGCCAGCACCCCAGCTCGCTCTGGAAACACCATATATTTT.

The V call is TRBV15, the J call TRBJ2-7; D is unresolved. CDR3 length: 13 residues. Germline V lookup: CDR1 LNHNV, CDR2 YYDKDF (reference sequence). V was pared by 3 bases and J by 5 bases, with 11 bases between. The CDR3 sequence: CATSRYGYDEQYF. CDR3 nucleotides: TGTGCCACCAGCAGGTATGGGTACGACGAGCAGTACTTC.